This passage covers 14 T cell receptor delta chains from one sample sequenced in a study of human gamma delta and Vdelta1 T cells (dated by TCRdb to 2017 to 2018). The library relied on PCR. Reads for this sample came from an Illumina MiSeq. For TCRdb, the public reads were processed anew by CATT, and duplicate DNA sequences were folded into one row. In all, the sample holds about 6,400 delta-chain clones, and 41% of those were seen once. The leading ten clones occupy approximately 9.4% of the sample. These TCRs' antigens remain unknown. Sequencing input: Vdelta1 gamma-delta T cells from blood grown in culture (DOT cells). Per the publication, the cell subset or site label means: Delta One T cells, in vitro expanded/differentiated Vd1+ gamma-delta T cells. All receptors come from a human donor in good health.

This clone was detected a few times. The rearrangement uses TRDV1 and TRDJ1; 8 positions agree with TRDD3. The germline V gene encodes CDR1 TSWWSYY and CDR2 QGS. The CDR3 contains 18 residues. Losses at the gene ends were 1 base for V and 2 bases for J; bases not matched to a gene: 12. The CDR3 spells CALGEPKHTGGSTDKLIF. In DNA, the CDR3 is TGTGCTCTTGGGGAACCAAAGCACACTGGGGGGTCGACCGATAAACTCATCTTT.

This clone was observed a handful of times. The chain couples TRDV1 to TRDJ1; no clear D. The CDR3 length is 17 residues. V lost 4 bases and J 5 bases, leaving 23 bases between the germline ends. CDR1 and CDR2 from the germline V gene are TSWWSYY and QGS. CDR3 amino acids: CALGGFGTGGVGDKLIF. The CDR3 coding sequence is TGTGCTCTTGGGGGCTTCGGGACGGGCGGAGTTGGGGATAAACTCATCTTT.

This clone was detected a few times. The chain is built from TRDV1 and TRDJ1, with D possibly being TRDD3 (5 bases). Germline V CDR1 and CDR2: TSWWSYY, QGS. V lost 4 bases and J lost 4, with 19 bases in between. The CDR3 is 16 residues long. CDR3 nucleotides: TGTGCTCTTGGGGCCGACGACCGGGGGGTGATCGATAAACTCATCTTT. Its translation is CALGADDRGVIDKLIF.

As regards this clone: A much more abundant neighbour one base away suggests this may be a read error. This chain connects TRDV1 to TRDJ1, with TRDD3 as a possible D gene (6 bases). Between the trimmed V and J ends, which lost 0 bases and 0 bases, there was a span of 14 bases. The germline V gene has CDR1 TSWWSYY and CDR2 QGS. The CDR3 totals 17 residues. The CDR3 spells CALGELTGGPNTDKLIF. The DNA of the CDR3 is TGTGCTCTTGGGGAACTGACGGGGGGACCCAACACCGATAAACTCATCTTT.

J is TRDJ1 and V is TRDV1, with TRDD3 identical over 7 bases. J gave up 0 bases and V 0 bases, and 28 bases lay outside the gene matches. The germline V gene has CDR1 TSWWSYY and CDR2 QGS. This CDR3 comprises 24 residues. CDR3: CALGELVEPPTRDTQVQYTDKLIF. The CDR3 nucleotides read TGTGCTCTTGGGGAACTAGTCGAACCTCCGACGAGGGATACCCAAGTCCAGTACACCGATAAACTCATCTTT.

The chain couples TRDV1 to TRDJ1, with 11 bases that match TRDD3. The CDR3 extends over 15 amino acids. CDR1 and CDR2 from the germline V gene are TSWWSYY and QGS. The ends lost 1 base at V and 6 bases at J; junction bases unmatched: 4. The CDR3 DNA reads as TGTGCTCTTGGGGAACGCGCTGGGGGATACAATAAACTCATCTTT. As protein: CALGERAGGYNKLIF.

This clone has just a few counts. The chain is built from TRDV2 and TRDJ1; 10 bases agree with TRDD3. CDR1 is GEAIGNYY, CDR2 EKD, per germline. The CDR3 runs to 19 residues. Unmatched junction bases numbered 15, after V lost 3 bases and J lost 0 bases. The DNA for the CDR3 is TGTGCCTGTGACCGCTGTACTGGGGGATTCCCCGAGTACACCGATAAACTCATCTTT. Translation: CACDRCTGGFPEYTDKLIF.

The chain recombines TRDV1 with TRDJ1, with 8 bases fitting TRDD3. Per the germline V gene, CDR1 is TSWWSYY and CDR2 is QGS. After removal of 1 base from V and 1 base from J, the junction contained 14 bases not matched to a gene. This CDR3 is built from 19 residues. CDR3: CALGEPPTVGDQSTDKLIF. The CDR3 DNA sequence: TGTGCTCTTGGGGAACCCCCAACTGTGGGGGATCAATCCACCGATAAACTCATCTTT.

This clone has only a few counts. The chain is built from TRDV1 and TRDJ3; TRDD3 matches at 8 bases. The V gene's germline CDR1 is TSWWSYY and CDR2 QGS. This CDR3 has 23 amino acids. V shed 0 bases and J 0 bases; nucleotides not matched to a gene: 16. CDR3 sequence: CALGELGPPTWGMSSWDTRQMFF. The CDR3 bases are TGTGCTCTTGGGGAACTGGGGCCACCTACATGGGGGATGAGCTCCTGGGACACCCGACAGATGTTTTTC.

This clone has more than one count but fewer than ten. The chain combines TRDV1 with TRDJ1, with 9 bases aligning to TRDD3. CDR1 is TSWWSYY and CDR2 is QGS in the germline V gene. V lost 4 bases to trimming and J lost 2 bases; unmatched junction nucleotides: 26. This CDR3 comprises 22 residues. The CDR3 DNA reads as TGTGCTCTTGGGGGGGGAGACCTAAAGGGGATACGCGCGCGGGTTAAAACCGATAAACTCATCTTT. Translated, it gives CALGGGDLKGIRARVKTDKLIF.

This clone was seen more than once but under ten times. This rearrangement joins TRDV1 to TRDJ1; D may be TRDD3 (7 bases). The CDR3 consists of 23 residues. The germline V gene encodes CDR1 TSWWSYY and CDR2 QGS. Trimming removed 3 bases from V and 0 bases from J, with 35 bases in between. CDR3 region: CALGEPQPSLFLRGIPHTDKLIF. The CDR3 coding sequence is TGTGCTCTTGGGGAGCCACAGCCTTCCCTCTTTTTGAGGGGGATTCCTCACACCGATAAACTCATCTTT.

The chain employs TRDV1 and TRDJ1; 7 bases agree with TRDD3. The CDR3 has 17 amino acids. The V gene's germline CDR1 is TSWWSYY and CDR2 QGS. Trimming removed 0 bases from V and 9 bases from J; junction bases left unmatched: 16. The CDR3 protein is CALGELVRAGGFWQLIF. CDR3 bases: TGTGCTCTTGGGGAACTTGTGAGGGCTGGGGGGTTTTGGCAACTCATCTTT.

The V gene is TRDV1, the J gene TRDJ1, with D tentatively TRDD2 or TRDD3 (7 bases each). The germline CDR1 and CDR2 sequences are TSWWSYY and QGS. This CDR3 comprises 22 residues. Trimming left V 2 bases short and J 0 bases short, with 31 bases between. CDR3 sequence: CALGEGPLPRLGDSEYTDKLIF. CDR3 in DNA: TGTGCTCTTGGGGAAGGGCCCCTTCCTCGTTTGGGGGACTCGGAGTACACCGATAAACTCATCTTT.

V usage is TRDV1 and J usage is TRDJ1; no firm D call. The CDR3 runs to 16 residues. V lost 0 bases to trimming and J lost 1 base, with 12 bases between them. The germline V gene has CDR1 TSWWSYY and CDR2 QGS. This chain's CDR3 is CALGELYPSLTDKLIF. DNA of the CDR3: TGTGCTCTTGGGGAACTTTACCCCTCGCTCACCGATAAACTCATCTTT.